A single TCR beta chain is shown here with its context. The antigen remains unidentified. The record originates from a study of graft-versus-host responses after intestinal transplantation. Study in general: Recipients uniformly received anti-thymocyte globulin induction, followed by tacrolimus and steroids for about 3 years. Study outcomes and limitations: The study found high graft-versus-host to host-versus-graft clonal ratios in allografts of patients with graft-donor T cell macrochimerism. Recipient marrow contained GvH clones, some of which appeared first in ileum or blood. Early after transplant, HvG declines were associated with peak levels of circulating GvH clones.

Assay: immunoSEQ multiplex PCR; the TCRdb copy retains only in-frame clones and omits some. Of 130,000 to 150,000 clones listed, about 93% were seen once; the top ten hold around 0.2%. The material was unstimulated CD4+ T cells sorted from spleen or lymph node cells, obtained before intestinal transplant. This sequence originates from a human donor who received an intestinal transplant.

In DNA form, the CDR3 reads TGTGCCAGCAGTGCCAAGACAGGCCAGAGATACTACGAGCAGTACTTC. Amino acids: CASSAKTGQRYYEQYF. V usage is TRBV6-1 and J usage is TRBJ2-7, with TRBD1 as a possible D gene (6 bases). Germline CDR1 is MNHNS and CDR2 is SASEGT. Trimming left V 4 bases short and J 3 bases short, with 19 bases between. CDR3 length: 16 amino acids.